This TCR beta chain was obtained from a study of T cell responses to AZD1222 COVID-19 vaccine. This clone appeared once. Its antigen is currently unknown. CDR3 size: 14 residues. Trimming cost V 5 bases and J 7 bases; bases outside gene matches: 6. Looked up from germline, CDR1 is SGHRS and CDR2 is YFSETQ. Study-wide findings and caveats: Researchers report vaccine-associated CD4 TCRs spanning spike, with dominance at 160-218 and 743-854.

Produced via immunoSEQ multiplex PCR; TCRdb's table is partial and in-frame only. This sample has about 120,000 clones, with approximately 90% found just once. The chain uses TRBV5-1 and TRBJ2-1, with 10 bases aligning to TRBD2. The source was peripheral blood, collected on day 0 of AZD1222 vaccination. The receptor was derived from an adult in good health. The DNA for the CDR3 is TGCGCCAGCAGAACTAGCGGGAATACAAATGAGCAGTTCTTC. It translates to CASRTSGNTNEQFF.